Here is one T cell receptor (beta chain) with its context. These data are taken from a study of sequential checkpoint blockade in melanoma. Overall study context: Randomization was 1:1 between first-line nivolumab→ipilimumab and ipilimumab→nivolumab. Maintenance nivolumab came after either treatment sequence.

This CDR3 is built from 16 residues. Looked up from germline, CDR1 is SGHAT and CDR2 is FQNNGV. The junction had 5 bases not matched to a gene; V was cut back by 4 bases and J by 1 base. Noted treatment: randomized to nivolumab then ipilimumab (arm A) or the reverse (arm B). None of the patients previously received DNA-damaging chemotherapy. The repertoire was sequenced with immunoSEQ multiplex PCR; TCRdb's copy has only in-frame clones and lacks some. The sample contains tens of thousands of clones, nearly 85% of which appear only once. This clonotype was sampled from a human donor with melanoma. Sequenced here: CD8+ T cells sorted from blood (inferred from file names), sampled from a patient given nivolumab and ipilimumab in sequence. V gene TRBV11-2 combines with J gene TRBJ2-3, with 10 bases aligning to TRBD2. The CDR3 DNA reads as TGTGCCAGCAGCTCGTGGACTAGCGGCCGCACAGATACGCAGTATTTT. Protein sequence: CASSSWTSGRTDTQYF.